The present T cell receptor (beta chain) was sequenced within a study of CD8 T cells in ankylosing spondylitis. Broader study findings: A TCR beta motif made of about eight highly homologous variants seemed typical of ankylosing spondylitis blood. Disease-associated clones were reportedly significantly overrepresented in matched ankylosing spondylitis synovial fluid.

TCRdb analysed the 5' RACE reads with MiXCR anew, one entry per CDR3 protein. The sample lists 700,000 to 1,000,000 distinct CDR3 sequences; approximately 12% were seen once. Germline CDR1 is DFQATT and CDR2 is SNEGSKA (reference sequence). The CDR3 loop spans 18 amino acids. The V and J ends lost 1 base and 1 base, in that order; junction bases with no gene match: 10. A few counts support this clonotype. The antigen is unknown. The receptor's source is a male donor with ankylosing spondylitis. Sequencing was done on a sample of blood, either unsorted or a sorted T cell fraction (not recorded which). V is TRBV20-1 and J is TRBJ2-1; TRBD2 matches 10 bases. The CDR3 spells CSARGGGLAVQSYNEQFF. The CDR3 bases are TGCAGTGCTAGAGGGGGAGGACTAGCGGTTCAATCCTACAATGAGCAGTTCTTC.